These 29 T cell receptor beta chains share one sample of origin, sequenced in a study of T-cell reconstitution after alpha-beta-depleted transplantation in children. Unique molecular identifiers were incorporated into the prepared TCRbeta library. A single record per CDR3 protein comes from TCRdb applying MiXCR to the PCR reads. Of about 460,000 distinct CDR3 sequences listed, around 12% were seen once; the top ten hold around 6%. The sequences come from PBMCs from the stem cell graft donor, collected from the stem cell graft. The source of these receptors is a human donor who donated a stem cell graft to a child with combined immunodeficiency.

The chain recombines TRBV2 with TRBJ2-1, with D tentatively TRBD1 (6 bases). CDR1 and CDR2 from the germline V gene are SNHLY and FYNNEI. V gave up 7 bases and J gave up 7 bases, with 20 bases separating them. The CDR3 contains 15 residues. This chain's CDR3 is CASTHRDKSRNEQFF. The DNA of the CDR3 is TGTGCCAGCACCCACAGGGACAAATCCCGGAATGAGCAGTTCTTC. The whole variable domain, filled in from reference TRBV2 and TRBJ2-1, reads EPEVTQTPSHQVTQMGQEVILRCVPISNHLYFYWYRQILGQKVEFLVSFYNNEISEKSEIFDDQFSVERPDGSNFTLKIRSTKLEDSAMYFCASTHRDKSRNEQFFGPGTRLTVL.

This chain connects TRBV7-6 to TRBJ2-3; 7 bases line up with TRBD2. Germline-derived CDR1 and CDR2 are SGHVS and FNYEAQ. V lost 1 base, J lost 4 bases, and 5 bases stayed unmatched. This CDR3 region has 15 residues. The CDR3 nucleotides read TGTGCCAGCAGCTTAGGCGGGAGTATCGCAGATACGCAGTATTTT. Amino acids: CASSLGGSIADTQYF.

This clonotype appeared a few times. This chain connects TRBV29-1 to TRBJ2-1; TRBD2 agrees at 8 bases. After removal of 3 bases from V and 3 bases from J, the junction contained 19 bases not matched to a gene. This CDR3 region has 19 residues. In germline, CDR1 is SQVTM, CDR2 ANQGSEA. CDR3 protein: CSVDYPDGPSGSYYNEQFF. The CDR3 coding sequence is TGCAGCGTTGATTACCCCGATGGACCGAGCGGGAGTTACTACAATGAGCAGTTCTTC.

This clonotype appeared many times. The V gene is TRBV4-3, the J gene TRBJ2-1; 9 bases map to TRBD2. V was pared by 1 base and J by 11 bases, with 12 bases of the junction left unmatched. From germline, CDR1 is LGHNA and CDR2 YSLEER. The CDR3 contains 16 residues. CDR3 nucleotide sequence: TGCGCCAGCAGCCAAGGAGTAGCGGGAGCCCCCAGCAAGCAGTTCTTC. It is translated as CASSQGVAGAPSKQFF.

This clonotype was detected many times. The gene calls are TRBV12-3 or TRBV12-4 and TRBJ2-1; 12 bases are a match to TRBD2. V lost 6 bases and J lost 10; bases outside the gene matches: 7. The CDR3 spans 14 residues. The CDR3: CASSLTSGGTEQFF. CDR3 coding DNA: TGTGCCAGCAGCCTGACTAGCGGGGGCACGGAGCAGTTCTTC.

This clonotype was counted at least ten times. This sequence joins TRBV20-1 and TRBJ2-7, with D unclear. V was trimmed by 6 bases and J by 4 bases, leaving 16 bases between them. Germline V gives CDR1 DFQATT, CDR2 SNEGSKA (reference sequence). This CDR3 has 13 amino acids. The CDR3 sequence is CSAMDGLQYEQYF. CDR3 sequence (DNA): TGCAGTGCAATGGACGGCTTACAGTACGAGCAGTACTTC.

This clonotype appeared a few times. This chain uses TRBV12-3 or TRBV12-4 with TRBJ2-1; 7 bases match TRBD1. The CDR3 has 15 amino acids. V shed 6 bases, J shed 12 bases, and the junction held 17 bases outside the gene matches. CDR3 protein: CASSPRGTVPRGQFF. The CDR3 DNA sequence: TGTGCCAGCAGCCCTAGGGGGACAGTCCCGAGGGGGCAGTTCTTC.

Ten or more counts support this clonotype. The chain employs TRBV29-1 and TRBJ2-6; D ambiguous. V gave up 6 bases and J gave up 0 bases, with 6 bases separating them. Germline CDR1 and CDR2: SQVTM and ANQGSEA. The CDR3 runs to 13 residues. CDR3 amino acids: CSVTVSGANVLTF. In DNA form, the CDR3 reads TGCAGCGTAACCGTCTCTGGGGCCAACGTCCTGACTTTC.

The sample holds a few counts of this clonotype. The chain recombines TRBV6-1 with TRBJ1-3; unclear D gene. Germline loops: CDR1 MNHNS, CDR2 SASEGT. Trimming pared 2 bases from V and 0 bases from J, leaving 14 bases between. The CDR3 consists of 17 residues. The CDR3 region has the DNA TGTGCCAGCAGTGAATCGGCCGGCAGATTCTCTGGAAACACCATATATTTT. Translated, it gives CASSESAGRFSGNTIYF.

The chain is built from TRBV19 and TRBJ1-2; maybe TRBD1 (6 bases). V dropped 5 bases and J dropped 4 bases, with 14 bases sitting between them. The CDR3 is 14 residues long. Germline CDR1 is LNHDA and CDR2 is SQIVND (reference sequence). The CDR3 nucleotides read TGTGCCAGTAGTCCCCCCCAGGGGATCTATGGCTACACCTTC. This codes for CASSPPQGIYGYTF.

This clonotype was counted at least ten times. The chain employs TRBV27 and TRBJ2-7, with 10 nucleotides matching TRBD2. The germline V gene encodes CDR1 MNHEY and CDR2 SMNVEV (reference sequence). J lost 1 base, V lost 5 bases, and 5 bases had no gene match. The length of the CDR3 is 15 residues. As DNA, the CDR3 is TGTGCCAGCAGTCCCAGACTAGCGGGTTCCTACGAGCAGTACTTC. Its translation is CASSPRLAGSYEQYF.

The V call is TRBV10-2, the J call TRBJ1-5, with 7 positions matching TRBD1. CDR1 is WSHSY and CDR2 is SAAADI in the germline V gene. The CDR3 has 17 residues. V trimming: 3 bases; J trimming: 2 bases; junction bases outside the gene matches: 10. The CDR3 spells CASSEKLGQLGNQPQHF. DNA of the CDR3: TGCGCCAGCAGTGAAAAATTGGGACAGTTGGGCAATCAGCCCCAGCATTTT.

This clonotype was seen only a few times. CDR3 loop: CASSYRGGAITDTQYF. The DNA of the CDR3 is TGTGCCAGCAGTTACCGCGGGGGGGCGATCACAGATACGCAGTATTTT. This chain links TRBV6-5 with TRBJ2-3; 9 positions match TRBD2. With V trimmed by 2 bases and J by 2 bases, 5 bases remained unmatched. The CDR3 extends over 16 amino acids. In germline, CDR1 is MNHEY, CDR2 SVGAGI.

This clonotype came up a few times. The rearrangement links TRBV24-1 to TRBJ2-3; 8 bases line up with TRBD2. Germline CDR1 is KGHDR and CDR2 is SFDVKD. Germline trimming cut 3 bases from V and 5 bases from J; bases unmatched to any gene: 6. This CDR3 region has 15 residues. The CDR3 nucleotides read TGTGCCACCAGTGATAGCGGGAGTCGGGAAGATACGCAGTATTTT. Translation gives CATSDSGSREDTQYF.

This clonotype was recorded a few times. J is TRBJ2-1 and V is TRBV29-1; 9 bases are a match to TRBD1. Trimming at V came to 1 base and at J to 2 bases, leaving 9 bases not matched to a gene. Germline lookup yields CDR1 SQVTM and CDR2 ANQGSEA. The CDR3 is 17 amino acids. CDR3 region: CSVEAGQGLYPYNEQFF. For the CDR3, the DNA is TGCAGCGTTGAAGCAGGACAGGGGCTCTACCCCTACAATGAGCAGTTCTTC.

The chain joins TRBV14 to TRBJ1-1, with D unclear. CDR1 and CDR2 (germline): SGHDN, FVKESK. This CDR3 spans 14 amino acids. Deletions cut 2 bases from V and 4 bases from J, with 11 bases between. The CDR3 region has the DNA TGTGCCAGCAGCCAATTCAAGGATCGCACTGAAGCTTTCTTT. Protein product: CASSQFKDRTEAFF.

This clonotype appeared a few times. The chain employs TRBV2 and TRBJ2-3, with 9 positions matching TRBD2. There are 14 residues in the CDR3. CDR1 SNHLY and CDR2 FYNNEI come from the germline V gene. With V trimmed by 7 bases and J by 4 bases, 6 bases remained unmatched. This CDR3 reads CASTRGRASDTQYF. The CDR3 bases are TGTGCCAGCACTCGCGGGAGGGCCTCAGATACGCAGTATTTT.

The sample holds many counts of this clonotype. CDR3 nucleotide sequence: TGTGCCAGCAGTATCACAGGGTCGGGGGAAGAGACCCAGTACTTC. The encoded protein is CASSITGSGEETQYF. The chain links TRBV12-3 or TRBV12-4 to TRBJ2-5; D is perhaps TRBD1 or TRBD2 (6 bases each). V was pared by 5 bases and J by 3 bases, with 16 bases between. There are 15 residues in the CDR3.

The J gene is TRBJ2-2, the V gene TRBV6-2 or TRBV6-3; D is perhaps TRBD1 (6 bases). Between the trimmed V and J ends, which lost 4 bases and 2 bases, there was a span of 14 bases. The CDR3 has 16 amino acids. Germline V gene lookup returns CDR1 MNHEY and CDR2 SVGEGT. The CDR3 DNA is TGTGCCAGCAGTTCCTGGGGGACACTTAACACCGGGGAGCTGTTTTTT. Residues: CASSSWGTLNTGELFF.

This clonotype was found many times. This rearrangement joins TRBV5-1 to TRBJ2-2; 11 bases line up with TRBD2. V dropped 0 bases and J dropped 4; count of bases not matched to a gene: 2. Looked up from germline, CDR1 is SGHRS and CDR2 is YFSETQ. CDR3 size: 16 residues. The CDR3 nucleotides read TGCGCCAGCAGCTTGGCCGGGACTAGCGGCACCGGGGAGCTGTTTTTT. This sequence encodes CASSLAGTSGTGELFF.

This clonotype was seen at least ten times. This chain uses TRBV11-2 with TRBJ2-2, with D tentatively TRBD1 or TRBD2 (5 bases each). CDR3 size: 16 residues. V lost 5 bases and J lost 8, with 21 bases in between. CDR1 and CDR2 (germline): SGHAT, FQNNGV. CDR3 residues: CASSLGTGSRAGELFF. CDR3 in DNA: TGTGCCAGCAGCCTTGGGACCGGGTCCCGTGCAGGGGAGCTGTTTTTT.

The chain has TRBV9 and TRBJ2-3, with D perhaps TRBD2 (6 bases). The CDR3 runs 18 residues. Looked up from germline, CDR1 is SGDLS and CDR2 is YYNGEE. Between the trimmed V and J ends, which lost 0 bases and 0 bases, there was a span of 17 bases. The CDR3 bases are TGTGCCAGCAGCGTAGAAGAGGCCCCGGGAGTTAGCACAGATACGCAGTATTTT. This encodes CASSVEEAPGVSTDTQYF.

This clonotype came up a few times. The rearrangement uses TRBV12-3 or TRBV12-4 and TRBJ2-7, with no clear D. V dropped 3 bases and J dropped 4 bases, with 7 bases sitting between them. The CDR3 consists of 12 residues. The CDR3 here is CASSLTQYEQYF. DNA for the CDR3: TGTGCCAGCAGTTTGACCCAATACGAGCAGTACTTC.

This clonotype was counted a few times. This chain joins TRBV3-1 and TRBJ2-7; TRBD2 matches 7 bases. Germline lookup yields CDR1 LGHDT and CDR2 YNNKEL (reference sequence). The CDR3 runs to 17 residues. V shed 3 bases, J shed 0 bases, and the junction held 11 bases outside the gene matches. The CDR3 loop reads CASSQPTSAGNSYEQYF. Here the CDR3 DNA reads TGTGCCAGCAGCCAGCCTACTAGCGCGGGGAACTCCTACGAGCAGTACTTC.

The rearrangement joins TRBV9 to TRBJ2-7; D may match TRBD1 or TRBD2 (6 bases each). Trimming removed 3 bases from V and 4 bases from J, with 23 bases in between. Germline lookup yields CDR1 SGDLS and CDR2 YYNGEE. This CDR3 spans 17 amino acids. CDR3 nucleotides: TGTGCCAGCAGCGCCGCTTGGGTCGAACGGGGGACATACGAGCAGTACTTC. This encodes CASSAAWVERGTYEQYF.

This clonotype was seen a handful of times. The J gene is TRBJ1-2, the V gene TRBV5-4; 11 bases are a match to TRBD1. The V segment lost 0 bases and the J segment 7 bases; nucleotides outside the gene matches: 8. The length of the CDR3 is 16 residues. Germline lookup yields CDR1 SGHNT and CDR2 YYREEE (reference sequence). The CDR3 DNA follows: TGTGCCAGCAGCTTGGCTCTAGGACAGGGGGCTCTTGGCTACACCTTC. Translated: CASSLALGQGALGYTF.

The rearrangement joins TRBV18 to TRBJ1-4, with 8 bases that match TRBD1. The CDR3 is 14 residues long. Germline V gene sequence: CDR1 KGHSH, CDR2 LQKENI. The ends lost 4 bases at V and 8 bases at J; junction bases unmatched: 6. The CDR3 DNA reads TGTGCCAGCTCACGCCAGGGGGCAGAAGAAAAACTGTTTTTT. This codes for CASSRQGAEEKLFF.

The chain employs TRBV12-3 or TRBV12-4 and TRBJ2-7, with D possibly being TRBD1 (5 bases). CDR3 size: 12 residues. Trimming shortened V by 3 bases and J by 7 bases, and 10 bases separated the two germline ends. This CDR3 reads CASSFIRVEQYF. The DNA for the CDR3 is TGTGCCAGCAGTTTTATCAGGGTTGAGCAGTACTTC.

The sample holds a few counts of this clonotype. The chain joins TRBV7-2 to TRBJ1-2; TRBD1 might be the D (5 bases). Trimming left V 2 bases short and J 3 bases short, with 13 bases between. This CDR3 comprises 15 residues. Germline CDR1 SGHTA, CDR2 FQGNSA. This CDR3 is CASSLRAGTHYGYTF. The DNA for the CDR3 is TGTGCCAGCAGCTTAAGGGCCGGGACCCACTATGGCTACACCTTC. Together with reference TRBV7-2 and TRBJ1-2, the CDR3 gives the full variable domain: GAGVSQSPSNKVTEKGKDVELRCDPISGHTALYWYRQSLGQGLEFLIYFQGNSAPDKSGLPSDRFSAERTGGSVSTLTIQRTQQEDSAVYLCASSLRAGTHYGYTFGSGTRLTVV.